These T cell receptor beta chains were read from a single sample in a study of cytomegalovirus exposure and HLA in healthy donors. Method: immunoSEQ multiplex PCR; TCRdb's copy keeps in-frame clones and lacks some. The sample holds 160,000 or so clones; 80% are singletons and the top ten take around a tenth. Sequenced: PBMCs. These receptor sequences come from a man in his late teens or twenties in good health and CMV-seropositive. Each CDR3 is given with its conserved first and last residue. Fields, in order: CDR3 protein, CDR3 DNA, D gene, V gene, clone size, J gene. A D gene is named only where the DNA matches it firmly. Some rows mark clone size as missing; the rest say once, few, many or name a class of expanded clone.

CDR3: CASALRDTGGTGELFF
DNA: TGCGCCAGCGCGTTAAGGGACACCGGCGGCACCGGGGAGCTGTTTTTT
D: .
V: TRBV4-1
size: .
J: TRBJ2-2

CDR3: CSAAGANVLTF
DNA: TGCAGTGCCGCTGGGGCCAACGTCCTGACTTTC
D: .
V: TRBV20-1
size: few
J: TRBJ2-6

CDR3: CASSQEQGRNYGYTF
DNA: TGCGCCAGCAGCCAAGAACAGGGGAGGAACTATGGCTACACCTTC
D: TRBD1
V: TRBV4-3
size: few
J: TRBJ1-2

CDR3: CASSLDYGTDTQYF
DNA: TGTGCCAGCAGCTTGGATTATGGCACAGATACGCAGTATTTT
D: .
V: TRBV5-6
size: once
J: TRBJ2-3

CDR3: CASSIFDMGTEAFF
DNA: TGTGCCAGTAGTATCTTCGACATGGGCACTGAAGCTTTCTTT
D: .
V: TRBV19
size: .
J: TRBJ1-1

CDR3: CATSPRVLDTTGELFF
DNA: TGTGCCACCAGCCCCAGGGTCCTCGACACCACCGGGGAGCTGTTTTTT
D: .
V: TRBV15
size: .
J: TRBJ2-2

CDR3: CASSLDTNSGANVLTF
DNA: TGCGCCAGCAGCTTGGACACCAACTCTGGGGCCAACGTCCTGACTTTC
D: .
V: TRBV5-1
size: .
J: TRBJ2-6

CDR3: CASSHGQPTNYGYTF
DNA: TGTGCCAGCAGCCACGGACAGCCAACTAACTATGGCTACACCTTC
D: .
V: TRBV7-9
size: .
J: TRBJ1-2

CDR3: CASSQGQGGSPLHF
DNA: TGTGCCAGCAGCCAAGGACAGGGTGGCTCACCCCTCCACTTT
D: TRBD1
V: TRBV4-2
size: .
J: TRBJ1-6

CDR3: CASSRGGRGNSPLHF
DNA: TGTGCCAGTAGTCGAGGGGGCCGGGGTAATTCACCCCTCCACTTT
D: TRBD1
V: TRBV19
size: .
J: TRBJ1-6

CDR3: CASSVGARGLGYGYTF
DNA: TGTGCCAGCAGCGTAGGGGCTCGGGGTCTCGGCTATGGCTACACCTTC
D: .
V: TRBV9
size: .
J: TRBJ1-2

CDR3: CASSYSMRSGEQYF
DNA: TGTGCCAGCAGTTACTCGATGAGGTCTGGGGAGCAGTACTTC
D: .
V: TRBV6-5
size: .
J: TRBJ2-7

CDR3: CASSSSGATNEKLFF
DNA: TGTGCCAGCTCATCATCAGGGGCAACTAATGAAAAACTGTTTTTT
D: .
V: TRBV18
size: few
J: TRBJ1-4

CDR3: CASTRTGHGYTF
DNA: TGTGCCAGCACTCGGACAGGGCATGGCTACACCTTC
D: .
V: TRBV21-1
size: .
J: TRBJ1-2

CDR3: CASSPPGLGGYEQYF
DNA: TGTGCCAGTAGTCCACCGGGACTAGGTGGGTACGAGCAGTACTTC
D: TRBD2
V: TRBV19
size: .
J: TRBJ2-7

CDR3: CASSLGQGGNTEAFF
DNA: TGTGCCAGCAGCTTAGGTCAAGGGGGAAACACTGAAGCTTTCTTT
D: .
V: TRBV7-9
size: few
J: TRBJ1-1

CDR3: CASSGGGEFYEQYF
DNA: TGTGCCAGCAGTGGAGGGGGCGAGTTCTACGAGCAGTACTTC
D: TRBD1
V: TRBV6-1
size: .
J: TRBJ2-7

CDR3: CASRGLGAGEQFF
DNA: TGTGCCAGCCGAGGACTGGGAGCGGGTGAGCAGTTCTTC
D: .
V: TRBV2
size: .
J: TRBJ2-1

CDR3: CASSLFGQGSYEQYF
DNA: TGTGCCAGCAGTTTATTTGGACAGGGCTCCTACGAGCAGTACTTC
D: TRBD1
V: TRBV27
size: .
J: TRBJ2-7

CDR3: CASSLAGGLAGGLNEQFF
DNA: TGTGCCAGCAGCTTGGCCGGAGGACTAGCGGGAGGGCTCAATGAGCAGTTCTTC
D: TRBD2
V: TRBV5-5
size: .
J: TRBJ2-1

CDR3: CASWEGGISSYNEQFF
DNA: TGTGCCAGTTGGGAAGGGGGCATTAGTTCCTACAATGAGCAGTTCTTC
D: TRBD1
V: TRBV19
size: .
J: TRBJ2-1

CDR3: CASLRDRAVNEQFF
DNA: TGTGCCAGCCTCCGGGACAGGGCAGTCAATGAGCAGTTCTTC
D: TRBD1
V: TRBV2
size: .
J: TRBJ2-1

CDR3: CASSRGGPAKNIQYF
DNA: TGTGCCAGCAGCAGAGGGGGCCCAGCCAAAAACATTCAGTACTTC
D: TRBD1
V: TRBV7-2
size: .
J: TRBJ2-4

CDR3: CASSRTGGHQPQHF
DNA: TGTGCCAGCAGTCGGACAGGGGGCCATCAGCCCCAGCATTTT
D: TRBD1
V: TRBV27
size: .
J: TRBJ1-5

CDR3: CASSLGFSGGTGANVLTF
DNA: TGTGCCAGCAGCTTAGGGTTTTCGGGGGGAACTGGGGCCAACGTCCTGACTTTC
D: TRBD2
V: TRBV7-3
size: few
J: TRBJ2-6

CDR3: CASSQNRGGAYEQYF
DNA: TGTGCCAGCAGCCAAAATCGGGGGGGGGCCTACGAGCAGTACTTC
D: TRBD2
V: TRBV14
size: .
J: TRBJ2-7

CDR3: CASMDTTYEQYF
DNA: TGTGCCAGTATGGACACAACCTACGAGCAGTACTTC
D: .
V: TRBV19
size: .
J: TRBJ2-7

CDR3: CSVSGQGLNTEAFF
DNA: TGCAGCGTCTCAGGACAGGGCCTGAACACTGAAGCTTTCTTT
D: TRBD1
V: TRBV29-1
size: once
J: TRBJ1-1

CDR3: CASSVVSGNTIYF
DNA: TGTGCCAGCAGTGTAGTCTCTGGAAACACCATATATTTT
D: .
V: TRBV2
size: .
J: TRBJ1-3

CDR3: CASSPWTRNYGYTF
DNA: TGTGCCAGCAGTCCGTGGACTCGAAACTATGGCTACACCTTC
D: .
V: TRBV28
size: .
J: TRBJ1-2

CDR3: CASSYLQGGTDTQYF
DNA: TGTGCCAGCAGTTACTTACAGGGTGGCACAGATACGCAGTATTTT
D: .
V: TRBV6-5
size: .
J: TRBJ2-3

CDR3: CASRVPGGSAGYTF
DNA: TGTGCCAGCAGGGTGCCAGGGGGCTCGGCTGGCTACACCTTC
D: TRBD1
V: TRBV27
size: .
J: TRBJ1-2